The 10 T cell receptor beta chains presented below share a single source sample, sequenced in a study of blood T cell repertoires in COVID-19. The method was immunoSEQ multiplex PCR; TCRdb's version includes in-frame clones alone and lacks a portion of them. The sample yields 94,000 or so clones, about 91% seen once. Input material: peripheral blood. All receptors derive from a woman aged 70-85 years with acute or convalescent COVID-19.

The V and J genes are TRBV5-1 and TRBJ2-7, with 7 positions matching TRBD1. There are 13 residues in the CDR3. The germline V gene encodes CDR1 SGHRS and CDR2 YFSETQ. Trimming cost V 4 bases and J 1 base; bases outside gene matches: 2. CDR3 DNA sequence: TGCGCCAGCAGCGTGGGACAGTCCTACGAGCAGTACTTC. Its protein product is CASSVGQSYEQYF.

V is TRBV14 and J is TRBJ2-1; D gene ambiguous. Between the trimmed V and J ends, which lost 1 base and 2 bases, there was a span of 6 bases. The CDR3 length is 14 residues. Germline V lookup: CDR1 SGHDN, CDR2 FVKESK. Here the CDR3 DNA reads TGTGCCAGCAGCCAAGCACAGCCCTACAATGAGCAGTTCTTC. Protein: CASSQAQPYNEQFF.

This chain uses TRBV2 with TRBJ1-1; perhaps TRBD1 as D (5 bases). The V and J ends lost 10 bases and 3 bases respectively, with 18 bases between them. CDR3 length: 14 amino acids. Germline V gene data show CDR1 as SNHLY and CDR2 as FYNNEI. This CDR3 is CATKTWGMDTEAFF. The CDR3 DNA reads TGTGCCACAAAAACATGGGGCATGGACACTGAAGCTTTCTTT.

This clone appeared a single time. This sequence joins TRBV5-1 and TRBJ2-5, with 7 bases lining up with TRBD2. Looked up from germline, CDR1 is SGHRS and CDR2 is YFSETQ. V trimming: 4 bases; J trimming: 4 bases; junction bases outside the gene matches: 7. The CDR3 contains 14 residues. CDR3 protein: CASSMGSGGETQYF. The CDR3 DNA reads as TGCGCCAGCAGCATGGGGTCGGGAGGAGAGACCCAGTACTTC.

V and J are TRBV5-1 and TRBJ1-2, with D possibly being TRBD1 (5 bases). This CDR3 contains 15 residues. Germline V gives CDR1 SGHRS, CDR2 YFSETQ. Trimming took off 1 base at V and 0 bases at J, with 10 bases between the two ends. The CDR3 region is CASSLTGEANYGYTF. The CDR3, as DNA: TGCGCCAGCAGCTTGACAGGTGAAGCTAACTATGGCTACACCTTC.

The chain has TRBV3-1 (or the pseudogene TRBV3-2) and TRBJ2-1; 7 bases agree with TRBD2. Per the germline V gene, CDR1 is LGHDT and CDR2 is YNNKEL (reference sequence). With V trimmed by 4 bases and J by 2 bases, 2 bases remained unmatched. CDR3 length equals 14 residues. CDR3 coding DNA: TGTGCCAGCAGCCCCGGGACTACCTACAATGAGCAGTTCTTC. Translation gives CASSPGTTYNEQFF.

This clone was detected once. The chain joins TRBV24-1 to TRBJ1-1; 7 bases are shared with TRBD1. The germline CDR1 and CDR2 sequences are KGHDR and SFDVKD. Germline trimming cut 4 bases from V and 7 bases from J; bases unmatched to any gene: 2. CDR3 length equals 12 residues. Here the CDR3 reads CATSDGTVEAFF. CDR3 bases: TGTGCCACCAGTGACGGGACAGTTGAAGCTTTCTTT.

The chain couples TRBV5-1 to TRBJ2-7, with D possibly being TRBD1 (6 bases). Germline V CDR1 and CDR2: SGHRS, YFSETQ. The V end was cut by 2 bases, the J end by 0 bases, with 12 bases between. This CDR3 region has 15 residues. The CDR3 spells CASSLDRSSSYEQYF. DNA for the CDR3: TGCGCCAGCAGCTTAGACAGGAGTAGCTCCTACGAGCAGTACTTC. Variable domain in full (rest from reference TRBV5-1 and TRBJ2-7): KAGVTQTPRYLIKTRGQQVTLSCSPISGHRSVSWYQQTPGQGLQFLFEYFSETQRNKGNFPGRFSGRQFSNSRSEMNVSTLELGDSALYLCASSLDRSSSYEQYFGPGTRLTVT.

The gene calls are TRBV19 and TRBJ1-5; 12 bases agree with TRBD1. Looked up from germline, CDR1 is LNHDA and CDR2 is SQIVND (reference sequence). J gave up 0 bases and V 6 bases, and 6 bases lay outside the gene matches. The CDR3 has 17 amino acids. The CDR3 DNA reads as TGTGCCAGTAGGCCGGGACAGGGGGCTTATAGCAATCAGCCCCAGCATTTT. Translating it yields CASRPGQGAYSNQPQHF.

This clone turned up a few times. The J gene is TRBJ1-2, the V gene TRBV11-1, with 8 bases fitting TRBD1. CDR1 SGHAT and CDR2 FQDESV come from the germline V gene (reference sequence). V was pared by 5 bases and J by 4 bases, with 9 bases of the junction left unmatched. The CDR3 runs 15 residues. The CDR3 here is CASSPTGTGGYGYTF. CDR3 sequence (DNA): TGTGCCAGCAGCCCTACCGGTACAGGGGGCTATGGCTACACCTTC.